This TCR beta chain stems from a study of shared T cell receptors in the human thymus. CDR1 and CDR2 (germline): MDHEN, SYDVKM. Trimming took 5 bases from V and 6 from J; bases not matched to a gene: 7. This CDR3 region has 14 residues. TCRdb's copy holds only in-frame clones and misses some; the assay was immunoSEQ multiplex PCR. The sample holds about 660,000 clones, more than 70% seen once. These data were also filed under a second study, of human thymus T cells. That source adds: The people who donated were healthy Finnish babies having corrective surgery for congenital heart defects. Related research described strongly overlapping thymic repertoires in unrelated people.

The V call is TRBV28, the J call TRBJ2-7; 10 bases are shared with TRBD1. The sequencing input was thymocytes. This clonotype originated in a boy under two years old with a congenital heart defect. CDR3 coding DNA: TGTGCCAGCAGTGACCGGGACAGGGGATCCGAGCAGTACTTC. It specifies CASSDRDRGSEQYF.